This is a list of T cell receptor beta chains from one sample in a study of CD8 T cells in Susac syndrome. One entry per CDR3 protein, called by TCRdb with MiXCR from the immunoSEQ multiplex PCR reads. The sample has approximately 170,000 distinct CDR3 sequences; less than 95% are singletons. The sample taken for sequencing was CD4+ T cells from PBMCs. Receptors originate from a human donor with multiple sclerosis. Both conserved end residues are part of each CDR3. A D gene is named only where the DNA matches it firmly. Size is stated for part of the rows, as once, few or many counts, or as a class when the clone is expanded.

length: 14
size: .
J: TRBJ2-3
V: TRBV3-1
D: .
DNA: TGTGCCAGCAGCCAAAATACGGGCACAGATACGCAGTATTTT
CDR3: CASSQNTGTDTQYF

length: 16
size: .
J: TRBJ1-2
V: TRBV4-3
D: .
DNA: TGCGCCAGCAGCCAAGAGTGGGGCCTAGCATCCTATGGCTACACCTTC
CDR3: CASSQEWGLASYGYTF

length: 16
size: .
J: TRBJ2-4
V: TRBV27
D: TRBD1
DNA: TGTGCCAGCAGTCCGGGGACAGGGCTAGCCAAAAACATTCAGTACTTC
CDR3: CASSPGTGLAKNIQYF

length: 18
size: once
J: TRBJ2-3
V: TRBV29-1
D: TRBD2
DNA: TGCAGCGTCACTATCGGACTAGCGGGATTTTGGGTAGCAGATACGCAGTATTTT
CDR3: CSVTIGLAGFWVADTQYF

length: 13
size: .
J: TRBJ2-3
V: TRBV24-1
D: .
DNA: TGTGCCACCAGTGATTTTCGGGGTGATACGCAGTATTTT
CDR3: CATSDFRGDTQYF

length: 17
size: .
J: TRBJ2-2
V: TRBV24-1
D: TRBD1
DNA: TGTGCCACCAGTGATTTGCCAGGGACAGGGAACACCGGGGAGCTGTTTTTT
CDR3: CATSDLPGTGNTGELFF

length: 14
size: .
J: TRBJ1-4
V: TRBV9
D: .
DNA: TGTGCCAGCAGCGAAGGCAGGATTACAAAAAAACTGTTTTTT
CDR3: CASSEGRITKKLFF

length: 14
size: .
J: TRBJ2-7
V: TRBV3-1
D: .
DNA: TGTGCCAGCAGCACCGGGACTGGGGGCTACGAGCAGTACTTC
CDR3: CASSTGTGGYEQYF

length: 13
size: .
J: TRBJ1-2
V: TRBV7-2
D: .
DNA: TGTGCCAGCAGCTTGGTTGGTTACTATGGCTACACCTTC
CDR3: CASSLVGYYGYTF

length: 13
size: .
J: TRBJ1-4
V: TRBV5-4
D: TRBD1
DNA: TGTGCCAGCAGCTTGAAGGGGGCTGAAAAACTGTTTTTT
CDR3: CASSLKGAEKLFF

length: 13
size: .
J: TRBJ1-4
V: TRBV29-1
D: .
DNA: TGCAGCGTTGTGAGTCAGGGGAATGAAAAACTGTTTTTT
CDR3: CSVVSQGNEKLFF

length: 15
size: .
J: TRBJ2-7
V: TRBV11-3
D: .
DNA: TGTGCCAGCAGCGTGGGGGGACAGCCGACCTACGAGCAGTACTTC
CDR3: CASSVGGQPTYEQYF

length: 14
size: .
J: TRBJ2-1
V: TRBV12-3/TRBV12-4
D: .
DNA: TGTGCCAGCAGCAAGGAACCAGTTTCCAATGAGCAGTTCTTC
CDR3: CASSKEPVSNEQFF

length: 13
size: .
J: TRBJ1-1
V: TRBV30
D: .
DNA: TGTGCCTGGACTAGAGGGCTGGGCACTGAAGCTTTCTTT
CDR3: CAWTRGLGTEAFF

length: 14
size: .
J: TRBJ1-1
V: TRBV12-5
D: TRBD1
DNA: TGTGCTAGTGGCCCGGACAGGTGGGGGGCTGAAGCTTTCTTT
CDR3: CASGPDRWGAEAFF

length: 14
size: once
J: TRBJ2-3
V: TRBV2
D: .
DNA: TGTGCCAGCAGCGACAGGCTTGTGGGGGTGGCGCAGTATTTT
CDR3: CASSDRLVGVAQYF

length: 14
size: .
J: TRBJ2-6
V: TRBV28
D: .
DNA: TGTGCCAGCAGTTACTTCTCTGGGGCCAACGTCCTGACTTTC
CDR3: CASSYFSGANVLTF

length: 16
size: .
J: TRBJ2-1
V: TRBV13
D: .
DNA: TGTGCCAGCAGCTCCCCCCTCCGGGATAGCTACAATGAGCAGTTCTTC
CDR3: CASSSPLRDSYNEQFF

length: 11
size: .
J: TRBJ1-2
V: TRBV4-1
D: .
DNA: TGCGCCAGCAGCCAAGATGGACGCTACACCTTC
CDR3: CASSQDGRYTF

length: 16
size: .
J: TRBJ2-1
V: TRBV10-3
D: .
DNA: TGTGCCATCAGTGAAACCGGGGCTAGCTCCTACAATGAGCAGTTCTTC
CDR3: CAISETGASSYNEQFF

length: 13
size: .
J: TRBJ2-7
V: TRBV28
D: .
DNA: TGTGCCAGCAGTATCACAACTAGCTACGAGCAGTACTTC
CDR3: CASSITTSYEQYF

length: 12
size: .
J: TRBJ2-3
V: TRBV7-9
D: .
DNA: TGTGCCAGCAGCCCCTCTTGGGATACGCAGTATTTT
CDR3: CASSPSWDTQYF

length: 13
size: .
J: TRBJ2-7
V: TRBV18
D: .
DNA: TGTGCCAGCTCGTCCGGACCTGCTGGAGAGCAGTACTTC
CDR3: CASSSGPAGEQYF

length: 17
size: .
J: TRBJ2-1
V: TRBV12-5
D: TRBD2
DNA: TGTGCTAGTGGTTTCCTGGGACTAGCGGTCCTTGGGAATGAGCAGTTCTTC
CDR3: CASGFLGLAVLGNEQFF

length: 14
size: .
J: TRBJ1-1
V: TRBV5-1
D: .
DNA: TGCGCCAGCAGCTTGGGGGCTGGGAGCACTGAAGCTTTCTTT
CDR3: CASSLGAGSTEAFF

length: 16
size: .
J: TRBJ2-1
V: TRBV7-2
D: .
DNA: TGTGCCAGCAGCCCGTTGGGGCCCCAGGGTAACAATGAGCAGTTCTTC
CDR3: CASSPLGPQGNNEQFF

length: 13
size: .
J: TRBJ1-2
V: TRBV9
D: .
DNA: TGTGCCAGCAGCCGTGGGCCCGGGGGTGGCTACACCTTC
CDR3: CASSRGPGGGYTF

length: 12
size: .
J: TRBJ1-1
V: TRBV6-6
D: .
DNA: TGTGCCAGCAGTTCCTGGAACACTGAAGCTTTCTTT
CDR3: CASSSWNTEAFF

length: 15
size: .
J: TRBJ2-5
V: TRBV10-3
D: TRBD1
DNA: TGTGCCATCGGAAGAACCGGGACAGGGGAAGAGACCCAGTACTTC
CDR3: CAIGRTGTGEETQYF

length: 13
size: .
J: TRBJ2-5
V: TRBV7-7
D: .
DNA: TGTGCCAGCAGCTTCGGATATCAAGAGACCCAGTACTTC
CDR3: CASSFGYQETQYF

length: 15
size: .
J: TRBJ2-3
V: TRBV10-3
D: .
DNA: TGTGCCTCCACGGTGGAAGCGGGTAACACAGATACGCAGTATTTT
CDR3: CASTVEAGNTDTQYF

length: 14
size: .
J: TRBJ2-2
V: TRBV30
D: .
DNA: TGTGCCTGGAGTGTTGGAGGGCGAACCGGGGAGCTGTTTTTT
CDR3: CAWSVGGRTGELFF

length: 15
size: .
J: TRBJ2-1
V: TRBV20-1
D: TRBD2
DNA: TGCAGTGCTGGCAAACTAGCGGATTCCTACAATGAGCAGTTCTTC
CDR3: CSAGKLADSYNEQFF

length: 14
size: .
J: TRBJ1-4
V: TRBV29-1
D: .
DNA: TGCAGCGCCGGACGGGGGGTAGCTAATGAAAAACTGTTTTTT
CDR3: CSAGRGVANEKLFF